Following are 30 T cell receptor beta chains from one sample sequenced in a study of T cell repertoires in cytomegalovirus infection (dated by TCRdb to between 2017 and 2020). Sequencing was carried out with an Illumina HiSeq 1500. TCRdb ran its own pipeline on the public reads, namely fastp trimming at Q25 and MiXCR clone calling, and kept in-frame beta chains. Every distinct CDR3 protein forms one entry, paired with its most common genes and DNA. The sample yields fewer than 300,000 distinct CDR3 sequences; roughly a quarter were counted once. Roughly 14% of the sample belongs to the ten largest clones. Specimen: PBMCs. The receptor source for this set is a human donor in good health (CMV status not recorded). Some clones in this sample may be carry-over from other donors' samples.

This clonotype occurred many times. The CDR3 spells CASSLSRGPTDTQYF. CDR3 nucleotides: TGTGCCAGCAGCTTATCCAGAGGACCAACAGATACGCAGTATTTT. The chain recombines TRBV7-2 with TRBJ2-3; D gene unclear. CDR1 SGHTA and CDR2 FQGNSA come from the germline V gene. This CDR3 is built from 15 residues. The V and J ends lost 2 bases and 3 bases respectively, with 12 bases between them.

As regards this clonotype: A much larger clone differs from this one at a single base, so this may be a read error. V usage is TRBV7-2 and J usage is TRBJ1-1, with 7 positions matching TRBD1. V dropped 5 bases and J dropped 5; count of bases not matched to a gene: 8. The CDR3 is 14 amino acids. Germline V CDR1 and CDR2: SGHTA, FQGNSA. The CDR3 DNA is TGTGCCAGCAGCGCCACAGGGGCGGAAACTGAAGCTTTCTTT. Protein: CASSATGAETEAFF.

In its sample, this clonotype was seen many times. CDR3: CASSFGGAGEKLFF. CDR3 bases: TGTGCCAGCAGTTTTGGGGGCGCAGGCGAAAAACTGTTTTTT. This chain uses TRBV28 with TRBJ1-4; D may be TRBD1 (6 bases). The germline gives CDR1 MDHEN, CDR2 SYDVKM. The length of the CDR3 is 14 residues. V dropped 3 bases and J dropped 8 bases, with 13 bases sitting between them.

This clonotype has a count of ten or more. This chain links TRBV7-2 with TRBJ1-2; D might be TRBD1 (5 bases). Looked up from germline, CDR1 is SGHTA and CDR2 is FQGNSA. The CDR3 length is 15 residues. With 1 base removed from V and 4 bases from J, the gap between germline ends came to 13 bases. Here the CDR3 reads CASSLVSGLRYGYTF. Written as DNA, the CDR3 is TGTGCCAGCAGCTTAGTGTCGGGACTTCGCTATGGCTACACCTTC.

The chain carries TRBV7-9 and TRBJ1-1; 7 bases fit TRBD1. Germline V gene sequence: CDR1 SEHNR, CDR2 FQNEAQ (reference sequence). J was trimmed by 6 bases and V by 5 bases; bases with no gene match: 3. The CDR3 is 12 amino acids. The CDR3 DNA is TGTGCCAGCAGCGTAGGGGGCTCTGAAGCTTTCTTT. It is translated as CASSVGGSEAFF.

This clonotype appeared once. The V gene is TRBV6-1, the J gene TRBJ2-7, with D possibly being TRBD2 (6 bases). The V gene's germline CDR1 is MNHNS and CDR2 SASEGT. This CDR3 region has 15 residues. V lost 5 bases and J lost 6, with 20 bases in between. The CDR3, as DNA: TGTGCCAGCAGTTACCAGGCGGGGATCCAAGGCGAGCAGTACTTC. This codes for CASSYQAGIQGEQYF.

The chain recombines TRBV2 with TRBJ2-1, with 12 bases matching TRBD1. This CDR3 has 16 residues. Germline CDR1 reads SNHLY; CDR2 reads FYNNEI. Trimming removed 5 bases from V and 2 bases from J; junction bases left unmatched: 4. The CDR3 DNA reads as TGTGCCAGCAGTCGGGACAGGGGGCACCCCTACAATGAGCAGTTCTTC. Translated, it gives CASSRDRGHPYNEQFF.

The chain recombines TRBV7-6 with TRBJ2-7; 10 bases map to TRBD1. The length of the CDR3 is 15 residues. V dropped 2 bases and J dropped 2; count of bases not matched to a gene: 3. Germline values: CDR1 SGHVS, CDR2 FNYEAQ. The DNA of the CDR3 is TGTGCCAGCAGCTTATCCGACAGGGGGCCCTACGAGCAGTACTTC. Residues: CASSLSDRGPYEQYF.

This clonotype has ten or more counts. The chain joins TRBV7-2 to TRBJ2-5; D is unresolved. Germline assignment: CDR1 SGHTA and CDR2 FQGNSA. The CDR3 covers 13 residues. V was pared by 3 bases and J by 2 bases, with 7 bases between. The CDR3 loop is CASSLAPQETQYF. As DNA, the CDR3 is TGTGCCAGCAGCTTGGCCCCTCAAGAGACCCAGTACTTC.

A few counts support this clonotype. The genes are TRBV7-2 and TRBJ2-7; D could derive from TRBD1 or TRBD2 (5 bases each). The CDR3 contains 14 residues. From germline, CDR1 is SGHTA and CDR2 FQGNSA. V shed 3 bases and J shed 7 bases, with 16 bases lying between them. The CDR3 bases are TGTGCCAGCAGCTTGGACTTGAGGGGTGAGGAGCAGTACTTC. Its translation: CASSLDLRGEEQYF. The whole variable domain, remainder taken from reference TRBV7-2 and TRBJ2-7, is GAGVSQSPSNKVTEKGKDVELRCDPISGHTALYWYRQSLGQGLEFLIYFQGNSAPDKSGLPSDRFSAERTGGSVSTLTIQRTQQEDSAVYLCASSLDLRGEEQYFGPGTRLTVT.

The sample holds a few counts of this clonotype. This chain uses TRBV28 with TRBJ1-2, with D uncertain. The V end lost 6 bases, the J end lost 8 bases, and 16 bases lay between the germline ends. This CDR3 is built from 13 residues. Germline V lookup: CDR1 MDHEN, CDR2 SYDVKM. The CDR3 loop is CASSLVGGFGYTF. CDR3 DNA sequence: TGTGCCAGCAGCCTCGTGGGAGGTTTCGGCTACACCTTC.

This clonotype was detected only a few times. The V and J genes are TRBV18 and TRBJ2-1; the match to TRBD2 covers 7 bases. Losses at the gene ends were 2 bases for V and 4 bases for J; bases not matched to a gene: 8. CDR3 size: 16 residues. Per the germline V gene, CDR1 is KGHSH and CDR2 is LQKENI. The CDR3 loop is CASSPYGGGSYNEQFF. Here the CDR3 DNA reads TGTGCCAGCTCACCATACGGCGGGGGTTCGTACAATGAGCAGTTCTTC.

This chain joins TRBV20-1 and TRBJ2-1, with D possibly TRBD2 on 6 matching bases. V was cut by 3 bases and J by 6 bases, with 15 bases left in between. Germline CDR1 is DFQATT and CDR2 is SNEGSKA (reference sequence). CDR3 size: 14 residues. The DNA of the CDR3 is TGCAGTGCTAGGCGGGGTGACCGGGTCAATGAGCAGTTCTTC. Translation gives CSARRGDRVNEQFF.

This clonotype was picked up many times. This chain links TRBV7-3 with TRBJ2-7; D gene unclear. The CDR3 has 13 residues. The germline gives CDR1 SGHTA, CDR2 FQGTGA. V was shortened by 4 bases and J by 2 bases, with 9 bases between the two germline ends. The CDR3 region has the DNA TGTGCCAGCAGCTATGGGTGGGCCTACGAGCAGTACTTC. Its protein product is CASSYGWAYEQYF.

This clonotype was detected only a few times. This chain links TRBV12-3 or TRBV12-4 with TRBJ2-3, with unresolved D. This CDR3 is built from 14 residues. The germline V and J ends were trimmed by 3 bases and 4 bases, with 11 bases remaining between them. CDR3 in amino acids: CASSLEDVADTQYF. For the CDR3, the DNA is TGTGCCAGCAGTTTGGAAGACGTCGCAGATACGCAGTATTTT.

In its sample, this clonotype was seen many times. The rearrangement joins TRBV20-1 to TRBJ2-1; TRBD1 might be the D (5 bases). Per the germline V gene, CDR1 is DFQATT and CDR2 is SNEGSKA (reference sequence). The CDR3 covers 14 residues. Trimming shortened V by 5 bases and J by 1 base, and 12 bases separated the two germline ends. The CDR3 nucleotides are TGCAGTGCTCCTCGAAGGGGATCCTACAATGAGCAGTTCTTC. Its translation is CSAPRRGSYNEQFF.

The rearrangement joins TRBV5-1 to TRBJ2-2; D might be TRBD1 or TRBD2, each matching 5 bases. This CDR3 contains 15 residues. Trimming stripped 6 bases from V and 3 bases from J, with 15 bases between. Germline V lookup: CDR1 SGHRS, CDR2 YFSETQ. CDR3 sequence (DNA): TGCGCCAGCAACATCCGGGGCCAGGACACCGGGGAGCTGTTTTTT. Its translation is CASNIRGQDTGELFF. The whole variable domain, filled in from reference TRBV5-1 and TRBJ2-2, reads KAGVTQTPRYLIKTRGQQVTLSCSPISGHRSVSWYQQTPGQGLQFLFEYFSETQRNKGNFPGRFSGRQFSNSRSEMNVSTLELGDSALYLCASNIRGQDTGELFFGEGSRLTVL.

This clonotype was picked up a small number of times. This chain uses TRBV7-2 with TRBJ1-4, with D tentatively TRBD1 (6 bases). V was trimmed by 5 bases and J by 2 bases, leaving 15 bases between them. Germline V lookup: CDR1 SGHTA, CDR2 FQGNSA. CDR3 length: 16 amino acids. CDR3 residues: CASSQTGLGTNEKLFF. Here the CDR3 DNA reads TGTGCCAGCAGCCAGACAGGCCTGGGGACTAATGAAAAACTGTTTTTT.

This chain uses TRBV6-6 with TRBJ1-6, with D tentatively TRBD1 (6 bases). This CDR3 has 12 amino acids. The germline V gene encodes CDR1 MNHNY and CDR2 SVGAGI (reference sequence). V was clipped by 6 bases and J by 11 bases, with 11 bases between them. CDR3: CASRNRDTPLHF. DNA for the CDR3: TGTGCCAGCAGGAACAGGGATACACCCCTCCACTTT.

Remarks on this clonotype: One base away lies a much larger clone, so this may be a sequencing read error. The chain employs TRBV11-2 and TRBJ2-2, with D tentatively TRBD1 or TRBD2 (5 bases each). The CDR3 runs 14 residues. The germline CDR1 and CDR2 sequences are SGHAT and FQNNGV. CDR3 sequence: CASSTGPTTGELCF. The CDR3 DNA is TGTGCCAGCAGCACGGGACCGACCACCGGGGAGCTGTGTTTT.

The chain uses TRBV7-2 and TRBJ2-7; D perhaps matches TRBD2 (6 bases). Germline CDR1 is SGHTA and CDR2 is FQGNSA. Trimming took off 5 bases at V and 0 bases at J, with 14 bases between the two ends. This CDR3 is 15 amino acids long. CDR3 residues: CASSPVAGSSYEQYF. The CDR3 DNA reads TGTGCCAGCAGCCCAGTGGCGGGGAGCTCCTACGAGCAGTACTTC. Based on the CDR3 plus reference TRBV7-2 and TRBJ2-7, the full variable domain is GAGVSQSPSNKVTEKGKDVELRCDPISGHTALYWYRQSLGQGLEFLIYFQGNSAPDKSGLPSDRFSAERTGGSVSTLTIQRTQQEDSAVYLCASSPVAGSSYEQYFGPGTRLTVT.

This clonotype appeared many times. The gene calls are TRBV7-2 and TRBJ1-2, with 9 positions matching TRBD1. The length of the CDR3 is 16 residues. V was pared by 5 bases and J by 5 bases, with 12 bases of the junction left unmatched. Germline CDR1 SGHTA, CDR2 FQGNSA. The CDR3 region has the DNA TGTGCCAGCAGCCAGACAGGGGGTCATGGCTCTTATGGCTACACCTTC. Translating it yields CASSQTGGHGSYGYTF.

The chain employs TRBV7-9 and TRBJ1-1; 8 bases line up with TRBD1. Looked up from germline, CDR1 is SEHNR and CDR2 is FQNEAQ (reference sequence). Unmatched junction bases numbered 6, after V lost 5 bases and J lost 1 base. CDR3 length equals 15 residues. CDR3 DNA: TGTGCCAGCAGCCCCAGTGGACAGGGGAACACTGAAGCTTTCTTT. As protein: CASSPSGQGNTEAFF.

CDR3 nucleotides: TGTGCCAGCAGCTGGGGACCGGGGGAGAGAGGGGTCTATAATTCACCCCTCCACTTT. Protein: CASSWGPGERGVYNSPLHF. The V and J genes are TRBV7-2 and TRBJ1-6, with D maybe TRBD1 (5 bases). Trimming stripped 4 bases from V and 3 bases from J, with 22 bases between. The germline V gene encodes CDR1 SGHTA and CDR2 FQGNSA. The CDR3 sequence is 19 residues long.

The CDR3 bases are TGTGCCAGCAGCTTAGATTCTATAGATGAGCAGTTCTTC. This encodes CASSLDSIDEQFF. V is TRBV11-2 and J is TRBJ2-1; D not resolved. Looked up from germline, CDR1 is SGHAT and CDR2 is FQNNGV. Trimming took 0 bases from V and 8 from J, leaving 8 bases between them. The CDR3 has 13 residues.

This clonotype was seen only a few times. The chain combines TRBV28 with TRBJ2-3, with D possibly being TRBD1 (6 bases). The germline CDR1 and CDR2 sequences are MDHEN and SYDVKM. Trimming stripped 6 bases from V and 1 base from J, with 11 bases between. The CDR3 extends over 14 amino acids. For the CDR3, the DNA is TGTGCCAGCAGGAGGGGGTTGGGCACAGATACGCAGTATTTT. Its translation is CASRRGLGTDTQYF. Based on the CDR3 plus reference TRBV28 and TRBJ2-3, the full variable domain is DVKVTQSSRYLVKRTGEKVFLECVQDMDHENMFWYRQDPGLGLRLIYFSYDVKMKEKGDIPEGYSVSREKKERFSLILESASTNQTSMYLCASRRGLGTDTQYFGPGTRLTVL.

This chain connects TRBV6-2 or TRBV6-3 to TRBJ2-1; tentatively, D is TRBD2 (5 bases). The CDR3 contains 17 residues. CDR1 is MNHEY and CDR2 is SVGEGT in the germline V gene. Trimming removed 6 bases at V and 2 bases at J, with 20 bases between. CDR3: CASSRSAGSTPYNEQFF. CDR3 nucleotide sequence: TGTGCCAGCAGCCGTTCCGCGGGTTCCACTCCCTACAATGAGCAGTTCTTC.

The chain has TRBV15 and TRBJ2-7, with D possibly TRBD1 on 6 matching bases. Between the trimmed V and J ends, which lost 4 bases and 1 base, there was a span of 11 bases. The CDR3 has 14 residues. Germline CDR1 LNHNV, CDR2 YYDKDF (reference sequence). CDR3 residues: CATSTYRESYEQYF. DNA of the CDR3: TGTGCCACCAGCACCTACAGGGAGTCCTACGAGCAGTACTTC.

This clonotype was observed once. This sequence joins TRBV11-1 and TRBJ1-1, with 7 nucleotides matching TRBD1. Losses at the gene ends were 6 bases for V and 12 bases for J; bases not matched to a gene: 13. Germline V gene sequence: CDR1 SGHAT, CDR2 FQDESV (reference sequence). This CDR3 has 13 residues. The CDR3 here is CASRRGDSPLTFF. CDR3 DNA: TGTGCCAGCAGGAGGGGGGACAGTCCGTTGACTTTCTTT.

This clonotype has ten or more counts. The rearrangement uses TRBV11-2 and TRBJ2-7; 12 bases match TRBD2. Germline V CDR1 and CDR2: SGHAT, FQNNGV. CDR3 length equals 17 residues. The V gene end was trimmed by 4 bases and the J gene end by 7 bases; junction bases not matched to a gene: 14. Here the CDR3 reads CASSSFRTSGESWEQYF. CDR3 bases: TGTGCCAGCAGCTCCTTCCGGACTAGCGGGGAATCTTGGGAGCAGTACTTC. The full variable domain, its missing parts supplied by reference TRBV11-2 and TRBJ2-7, is EAGVAQSPRYKIIEKRQSVAFWCNPISGHATLYWYQQILGQGPKLLIQFQNNGVVDDSQLPKDRFSAERLKGVDSTLKIQPAKLEDSAVYLCASSSFRTSGESWEQYFGPGTRLTVT.